This T cell receptor beta chain was captured in a study of blood T cell repertoires in COVID-19. Participants' reported clinical history set cohort assignment. Original data processing: Cell counts per sample came from amplifying reference gene primers. The assay was immunoSEQ multiplex PCR, and TCRdb's table has in-frame clones only and misses some. Clone size and the V and J calls come from that table; the DNA yielded D and trimming. Of approximately 330,000 clones listed, approximately 86% are singletons. This CDR3 has 13 residues. Trimming stripped 1 base from V and 8 bases from J, with 11 bases between. CDR1 and CDR2 from the germline V gene are KGHSH and LQKENI.

The sample was PBMCs or T cells enriched from blood (not recorded which). This receptor was identified in a woman aged 40 to 55 with acute COVID-19. The chain employs TRBV18 and TRBJ1-2; D is possibly TRBD1 (6 bases). The CDR3 reads CASSPLSGDGYTF. CDR3 bases: TGTGCCAGCTCACCACTTTCAGGGGACGGCTACACCTTC.